This TCR beta chain was retrieved from a study of blood T cell repertoires in COVID-19. TCRdb keeps only in-frame clones here, not all; method: immunoSEQ multiplex PCR. The sample consists of over 250,000 clones, about 87% of them appearing once. CDR3 length equals 15 residues. CDR1 SGHAT and CDR2 FQNNGV come from the germline V gene. V lost 4 bases and J lost 5, with 15 bases in between. A single count supports this clone. While infection was still active, Seattle patients were enrolled and then followed longitudinally. This receptor was obtained from a woman between 65 and 79 years old with COVID-19, enrolled during active disease. The gene calls are TRBV11-2 and TRBJ1-3; D unresolved. Sequenced sample: peripheral blood. CDR3: CASSSPKSPRNTIYF. CDR3 nucleotides: TGTGCCAGCAGCTCCCCCAAGAGCCCCCGAAACACCATATATTTT.